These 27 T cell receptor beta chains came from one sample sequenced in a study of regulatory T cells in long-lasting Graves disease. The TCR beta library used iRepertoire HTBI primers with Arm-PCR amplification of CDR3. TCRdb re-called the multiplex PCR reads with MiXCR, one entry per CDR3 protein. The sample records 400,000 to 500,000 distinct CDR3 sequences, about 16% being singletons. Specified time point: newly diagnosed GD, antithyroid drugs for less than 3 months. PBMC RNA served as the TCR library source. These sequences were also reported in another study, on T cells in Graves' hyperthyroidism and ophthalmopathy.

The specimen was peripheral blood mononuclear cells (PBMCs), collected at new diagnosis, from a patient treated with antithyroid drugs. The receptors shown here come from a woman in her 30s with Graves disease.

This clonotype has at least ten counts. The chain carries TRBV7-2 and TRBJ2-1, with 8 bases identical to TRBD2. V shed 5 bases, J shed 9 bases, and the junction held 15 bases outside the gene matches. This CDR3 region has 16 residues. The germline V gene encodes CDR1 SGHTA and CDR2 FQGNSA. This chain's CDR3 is CASSPQGGRIPSEQFF. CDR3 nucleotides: TGTGCCAGCAGCCCCCAGGGCGGGAGGATTCCCAGTGAGCAGTTCTTC.

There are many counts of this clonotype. The CDR3, as DNA: TGCAGTGCTAGATATGTTACAGATACGCAGTATTTT. Translation: CSARYVTDTQYF. The chain couples TRBV20-1 to TRBJ2-3, with no clear D. Germline V CDR1 and CDR2: DFQATT, SNEGSKA (reference sequence). Between the trimmed V and J ends, which lost 2 bases and 3 bases, there was a span of 6 bases. The CDR3 is 12 residues long.

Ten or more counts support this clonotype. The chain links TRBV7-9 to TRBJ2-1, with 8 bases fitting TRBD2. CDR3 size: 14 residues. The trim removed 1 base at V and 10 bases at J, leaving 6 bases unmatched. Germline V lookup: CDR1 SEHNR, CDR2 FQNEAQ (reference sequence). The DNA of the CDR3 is TGTGCCAGCAGCTTAGAAGACCGCGGGAGGGAGCAGTTCTTC. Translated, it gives CASSLEDRGREQFF.

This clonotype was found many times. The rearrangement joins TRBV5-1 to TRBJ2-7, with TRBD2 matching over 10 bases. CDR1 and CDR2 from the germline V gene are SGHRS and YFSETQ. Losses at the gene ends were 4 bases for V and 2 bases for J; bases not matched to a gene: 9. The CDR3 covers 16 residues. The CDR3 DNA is TGCGCCAGCAGCCTGGACCTAGCGGGAGCACCCTACGAGCAGTACTTC. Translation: CASSLDLAGAPYEQYF.

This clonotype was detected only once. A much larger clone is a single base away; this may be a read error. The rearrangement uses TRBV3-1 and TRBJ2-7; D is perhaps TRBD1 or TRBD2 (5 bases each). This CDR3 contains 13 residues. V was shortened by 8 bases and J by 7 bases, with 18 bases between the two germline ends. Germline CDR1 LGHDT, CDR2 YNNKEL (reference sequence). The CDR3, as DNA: TGTGCCAGCGGGTGGTCGGGGCCGGATGAGCAGTACTTC. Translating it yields CASGWSGPDEQYF.

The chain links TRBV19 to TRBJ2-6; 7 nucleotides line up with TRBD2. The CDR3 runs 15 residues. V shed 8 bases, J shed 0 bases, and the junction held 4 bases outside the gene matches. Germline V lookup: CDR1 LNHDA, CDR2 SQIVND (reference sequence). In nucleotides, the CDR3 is TGTGCCAGTTCTGAGCGGGACTCTGGGGCCAACGTCCTGACTTTC. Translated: CASSERDSGANVLTF.

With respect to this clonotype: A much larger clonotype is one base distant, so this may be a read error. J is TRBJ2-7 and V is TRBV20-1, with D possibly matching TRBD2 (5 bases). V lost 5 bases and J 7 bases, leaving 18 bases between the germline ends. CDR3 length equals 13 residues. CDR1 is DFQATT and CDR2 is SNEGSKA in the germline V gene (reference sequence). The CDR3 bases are TGCAGTGCTGAAGGAACAACGGGGTATGAGCAGTACTTC. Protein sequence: CSAEGTTGYEQYF.

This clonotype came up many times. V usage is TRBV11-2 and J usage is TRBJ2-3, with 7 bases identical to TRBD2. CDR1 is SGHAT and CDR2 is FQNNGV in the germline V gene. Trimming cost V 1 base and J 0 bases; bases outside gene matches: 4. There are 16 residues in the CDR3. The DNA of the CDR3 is TGTGCCAGCAGCTTAGTAGTTAGCGGGAGCACAGATACGCAGTATTTT. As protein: CASSLVVSGSTDTQYF.

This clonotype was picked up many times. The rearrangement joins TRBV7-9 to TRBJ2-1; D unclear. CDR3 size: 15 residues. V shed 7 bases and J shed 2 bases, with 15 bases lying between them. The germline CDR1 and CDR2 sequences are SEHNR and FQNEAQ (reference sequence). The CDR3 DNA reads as TGTGCCAGCACACAGCTGTCCAACACCTACAATGAGCAGTTCTTC. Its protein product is CASTQLSNTYNEQFF.

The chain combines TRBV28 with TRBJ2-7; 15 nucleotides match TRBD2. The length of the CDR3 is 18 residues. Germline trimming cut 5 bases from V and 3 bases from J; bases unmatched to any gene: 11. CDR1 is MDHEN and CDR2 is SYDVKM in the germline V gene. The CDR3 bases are TGTGCCAGCAGTACCGGGACTAGCGGGAGGTCAATTCTCTACGAGCAGTACTTC. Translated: CASSTGTSGRSILYEQYF.

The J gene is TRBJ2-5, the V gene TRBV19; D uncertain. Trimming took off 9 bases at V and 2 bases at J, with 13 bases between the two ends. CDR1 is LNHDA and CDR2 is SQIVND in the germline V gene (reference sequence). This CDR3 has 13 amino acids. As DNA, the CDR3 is TGTGCCAGCAGGCGACGCGCGCAAGAGACCCAGTACTTC. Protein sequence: CASRRRAQETQYF.

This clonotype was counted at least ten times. The CDR3 reads CASTGGTTYGYTF. The CDR3 DNA is TGCGCCAGCACGGGGGGGACAACGTATGGCTACACCTTC. This rearrangement joins TRBV5-1 to TRBJ1-2, with a possible D match to TRBD1 (6 bases). The CDR3 is 13 residues long. V was clipped by 6 bases and J by 5 bases, with 14 bases between them. Per the germline V gene, CDR1 is SGHRS and CDR2 is YFSETQ.

The CDR3 protein is CASSLGLAGATKETQYF. The CDR3 DNA sequence: TGTGCCAGCAGCTTAGGGCTAGCGGGAGCCACAAAAGAGACCCAGTACTTC. The rearrangement links TRBV7-8 to TRBJ2-5, with TRBD2 identical over 10 bases. Trimming removed 1 base from V and 3 bases from J; junction bases left unmatched: 8. Germline V lookup: CDR1 SGHVS, CDR2 FQNEAQ. The CDR3 covers 17 residues.

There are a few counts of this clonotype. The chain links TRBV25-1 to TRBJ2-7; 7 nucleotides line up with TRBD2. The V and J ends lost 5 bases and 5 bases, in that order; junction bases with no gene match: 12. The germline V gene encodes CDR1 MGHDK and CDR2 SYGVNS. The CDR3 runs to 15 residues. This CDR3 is CASSREVEINHEQYF. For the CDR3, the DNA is TGTGCCAGCAGTCGGGAGGTGGAGATCAACCACGAGCAGTACTTC.

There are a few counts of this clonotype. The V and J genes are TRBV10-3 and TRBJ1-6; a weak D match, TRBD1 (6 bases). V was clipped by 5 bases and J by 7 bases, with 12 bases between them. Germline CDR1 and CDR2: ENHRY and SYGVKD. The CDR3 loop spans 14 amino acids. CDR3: CAISRQANNSPLHF. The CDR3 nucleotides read TGTGCCATCAGTCGACAGGCAAACAATTCACCCCTCCACTTT.

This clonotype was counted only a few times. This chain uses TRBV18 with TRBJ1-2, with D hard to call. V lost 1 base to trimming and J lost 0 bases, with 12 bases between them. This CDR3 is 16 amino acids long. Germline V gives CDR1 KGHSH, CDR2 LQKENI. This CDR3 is CASSPQEPYPNYGYTF. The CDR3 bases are TGTGCCAGCTCACCACAGGAACCGTACCCTAACTATGGCTACACCTTC.

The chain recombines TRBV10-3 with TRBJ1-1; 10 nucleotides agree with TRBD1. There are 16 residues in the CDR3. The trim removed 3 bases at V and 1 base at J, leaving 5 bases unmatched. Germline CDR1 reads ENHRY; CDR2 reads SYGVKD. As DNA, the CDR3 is TGTGCCATCAGTGATCCTGGGACAGGGGCGAACACTGAAGCTTTCTTT. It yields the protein CAISDPGTGANTEAFF.

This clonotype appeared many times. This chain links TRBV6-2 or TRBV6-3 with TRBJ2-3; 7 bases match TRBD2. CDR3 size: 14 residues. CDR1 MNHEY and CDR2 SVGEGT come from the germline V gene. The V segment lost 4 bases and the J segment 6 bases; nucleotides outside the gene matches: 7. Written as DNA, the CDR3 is TGTGCCAGCAGTTTCCGGGACTATCGTGATACGCAGTATTTT. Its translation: CASSFRDYRDTQYF.

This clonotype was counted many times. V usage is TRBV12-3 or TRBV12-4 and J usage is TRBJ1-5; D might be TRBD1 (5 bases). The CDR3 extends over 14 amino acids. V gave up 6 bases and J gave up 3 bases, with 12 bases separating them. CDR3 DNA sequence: TGTGCCAGCAGCTCCGGGACGGACAATCAGCCCCAGCATTTT. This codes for CASSSGTDNQPQHF.

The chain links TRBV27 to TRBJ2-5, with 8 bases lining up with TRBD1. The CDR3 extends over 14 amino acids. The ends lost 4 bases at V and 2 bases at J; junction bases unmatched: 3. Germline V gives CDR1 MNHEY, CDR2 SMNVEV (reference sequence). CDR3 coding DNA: TGTGCCAGCAGTTGGGACAGGAAACAAGAGACCCAGTACTTC. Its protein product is CASSWDRKQETQYF.

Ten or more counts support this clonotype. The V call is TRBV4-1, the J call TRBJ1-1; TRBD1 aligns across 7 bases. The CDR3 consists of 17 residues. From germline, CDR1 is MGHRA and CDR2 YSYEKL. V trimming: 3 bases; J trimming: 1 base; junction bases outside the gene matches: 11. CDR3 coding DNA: TGCGCCAGCAGCCAGATACCACAGGGGCCGGGGAACACTGAAGCTTTCTTT. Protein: CASSQIPQGPGNTEAFF.

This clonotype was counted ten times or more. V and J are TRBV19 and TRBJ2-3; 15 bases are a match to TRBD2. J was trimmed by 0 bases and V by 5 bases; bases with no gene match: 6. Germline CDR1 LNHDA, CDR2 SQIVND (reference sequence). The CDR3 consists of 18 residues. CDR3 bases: TGTGCCAGTAGTCTCTCGGGACTAGCGGGAGGTAGCACAGATACGCAGTATTTT. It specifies CASSLSGLAGGSTDTQYF.

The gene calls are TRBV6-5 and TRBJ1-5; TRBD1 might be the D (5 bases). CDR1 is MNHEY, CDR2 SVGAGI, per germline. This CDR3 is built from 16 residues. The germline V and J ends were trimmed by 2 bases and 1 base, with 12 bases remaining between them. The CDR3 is CASSYGGVTSNQPQHF. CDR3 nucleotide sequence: TGTGCCAGCAGTTACGGGGGAGTGACAAGCAATCAGCCCCAGCATTTT.

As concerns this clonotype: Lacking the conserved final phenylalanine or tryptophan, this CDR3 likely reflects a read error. The CDR3 spells CASSTDREVYEQYS. The CDR3, as DNA: TGTGCCAGCAGTACGGACAGGGAGGTCTACGAGCAGTACTCC. The chain couples TRBV6-1 to TRBJ2-7, with 8 bases lining up with TRBD1. CDR3 length equals 14 residues. J was trimmed by 3 bases and V by 5 bases; bases with no gene match: 6. Germline CDR1 is MNHNS and CDR2 is SASEGT.

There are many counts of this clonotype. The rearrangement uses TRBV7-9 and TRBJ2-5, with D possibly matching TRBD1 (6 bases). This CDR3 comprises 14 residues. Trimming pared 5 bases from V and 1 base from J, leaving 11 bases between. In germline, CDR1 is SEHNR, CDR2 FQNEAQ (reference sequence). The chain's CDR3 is CASSPQDSQETQYF. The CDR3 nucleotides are TGTGCCAGCAGCCCCCAGGACAGCCAAGAGACCCAGTACTTC.

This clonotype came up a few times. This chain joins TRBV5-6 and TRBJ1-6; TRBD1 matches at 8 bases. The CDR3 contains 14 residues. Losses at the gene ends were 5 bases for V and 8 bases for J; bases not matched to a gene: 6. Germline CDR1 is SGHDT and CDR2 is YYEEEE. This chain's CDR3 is CASSLRQGYSPLHF. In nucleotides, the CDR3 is TGTGCCAGCAGTCTTCGACAGGGGTATTCACCCCTCCACTTT. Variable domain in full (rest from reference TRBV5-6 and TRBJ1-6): DAGVTQSPTHLIKTRGQQVTLRCSPKSGHDTVSWYQQALGQGPQFIFQYYEEEERQRGNFPDRFSGHQFPNYSSELNVNALLLGDSALYLCASSLRQGYSPLHFGNGTRLTVT.

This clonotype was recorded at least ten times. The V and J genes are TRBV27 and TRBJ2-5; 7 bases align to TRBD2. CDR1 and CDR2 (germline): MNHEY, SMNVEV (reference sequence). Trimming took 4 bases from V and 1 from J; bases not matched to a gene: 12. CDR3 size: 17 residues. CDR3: CASSSIPAGPGQETQYF. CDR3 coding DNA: TGTGCCAGCAGTTCCATCCCAGCGGGGCCCGGCCAAGAGACCCAGTACTTC.